The rows below give T cell receptor beta chains drawn from one sample of a study of PD-1 blockade in classical Hodgkin lymphoma. Repertoires were generated with immunoSEQ multiplex PCR, while TCRdb's copy carries only in-frame clones and drops some. The sample lists tens of thousands of clones, over 60% occurring once. Material: CD4+ T cells from blood, obtained at baseline. The source is a human donor with classical Hodgkin lymphoma. CDR3s include the opening cysteine and the closing phenylalanine or tryptophan. D genes are given only for firm matches. Some rows have no size entry. The others give once, few or many, or a class for an expanded clone.

12	once	TRBJ1-1	-	TRBV7-8	TGTGCCAGCAGCCCAGGGTTTACTGAAGCTTTCTTT	CASSPGFTEAFF
14	-	TRBJ1-5	-	TRBV30	TGTGCCTGGAGTGTGTCCTTTAAGGGGCAGCCCCAGCATTTT	CAWSVSFKGQPQHF
16	-	TRBJ2-1	TRBD2	TRBV4-3	TGCGCCAGCAGCCAAGATGTTGCTAGCGGGGGGCCTGAGCAGTTCTTC	CASSQDVASGGPEQFF
12	few	TRBJ1-2	-	TRBV18	TGTGCCAGCTCACCGACGAGGGAAGGCTACACCTTC	CASSPTREGYTF
11	few	TRBJ1-2	-	TRBV5-8	TGTGCCAGCAGCTTGTGGTATGGCTACACCTTC	CASSLWYGYTF
12	-	TRBJ2-7	TRBD1	TRBV30	TGTGCCTGGAGTAACAGGGGGGCCGAGCAGTACTTC	CAWSNRGAEQYF
16	-	TRBJ2-3	-	TRBV5-6	TGTGCCAGCAGCAGCATTCCAGGGGAAGGGACAGATACGCAGTATTTT	CASSSIPGEGTDTQYF
15	-	TRBJ2-6	TRBD1	TRBV30	TGTGCCTGGAGTGGTAGGGGGCTTGGGGCCAACGTCCTGACTTTC	CAWSGRGLGANVLTF
15	few	TRBJ1-5	-	TRBV2	TGTGCCAGCAGTGAAGCACGGGGGGCTGGTCAGCCCCAGCATTTT	CASSEARGAGQPQHF
15	-	TRBJ1-4	TRBD1	TRBV6-5	TGTGCCAGCAGCGAATCCGGGACAGGGTCTGAAAAACTGTTTTTT	CASSESGTGSEKLFF
14	once	TRBJ2-2	-	TRBV29-1	TGCAGCGTTGACGAGAGCAGGGGCACCGGGGAGCTGTTTTTT	CSVDESRGTGELFF
14	-	TRBJ2-7	-	TRBV21-1	TGTGCCAGCAGCAAACGGGACCCCGGGTACGAGCAGTACTTC	CASSKRDPGYEQYF
13	-	TRBJ2-7	-	TRBV6-5	TGTGCCAGCAGCAGGGAGTCCACCTACGAGCAGTACTTC	CASSRESTYEQYF
15	-	TRBJ1-3	TRBD1	TRBV9	TGTGCCAGCAGCTCCTCAGGGGGGTCTGGAAACACCATATATTTT	CASSSSGGSGNTIYF
15	-	TRBJ2-7	-	TRBV7-2	TGTGCCAGCAGCTTAGTTGGCCAGGGGATATACGAGCAGTACTTC	CASSLVGQGIYEQYF
13	-	TRBJ1-5	-	TRBV30	TGTGCCTGGGCGGGTGCGGGAGGTCAGCCCCAGCATTTT	CAWAGAGGQPQHF
14	-	TRBJ2-2	TRBD2	TRBV2	TGTGCCAGCAGCTTAGCGGGGAACACCGGGGAGCTGTTTTTT	CASSLAGNTGELFF
14	-	TRBJ1-1	-	TRBV11-1	TGTGCCAGCAGCTCAACCGGGACCTTCTATGAAGCTTTCTTT	CASSSTGTFYEAFF
12	once	TRBJ1-1	TRBD1	TRBV11-3	TGTGCCAGCAGCCCAGGACAGGGGAGAACTTTCTTT	CASSPGQGRTFF
16	-	TRBJ1-1	-	TRBV18	TGTGCCAGCTCACCAAGACAGGACAGCAGTGGCACTGAAGCTTTCTTT	CASSPRQDSSGTEAFF
15	-	TRBJ2-7	TRBD2	TRBV19	TGTGCCAGTAGATACAGACTAGCGGACTCCTACGAGCAGTACTTC	CASRYRLADSYEQYF
15	-	TRBJ2-5	TRBD2	TRBV7-7	TGTGCCAGCAGCTTATTAGCGGGGGGGGTAGAGACCCAGTACTTC	CASSLLAGGVETQYF
14	-	TRBJ1-5	-	TRBV5-1	TGCGCCAGCAGCTTCGACAGTCCCGATCAGCCCCAGCATTTT	CASSFDSPDQPQHF
13	-	TRBJ1-2	-	TRBV5-1	TGCGCCAGCAGCCCCGGGGGGGACCTTGGCTACACCTTC	CASSPGGDLGYTF
14	-	TRBJ1-2	TRBD1	TRBV28	TGTGCCAGCAGTGAACCAAACAGGGGTGTCAGCTACACCTTC	CASSEPNRGVSYTF
15	-	TRBJ2-5	-	TRBV7-8	TGTGCCAGCAGACAGTCCGGGGGTGCGAGGGAAACCCAGTACTTC	CASRQSGGARETQYF
13	-	TRBJ1-1	-	TRBV2	TGTGCCAGCAGCGACGTTATTAACACTGAAGCTTTCTTT	CASSDVINTEAFF
14	once	TRBJ1-1	-	TRBV29-1	TGCAGCGCTCCCCGACAGGTTGGGAACACTGAAGCTTTCTTT	CSAPRQVGNTEAFF
14	-	TRBJ2-3	TRBD2	TRBV7-3	TGTGCCAGCAGCTTCGGACTAGCCACAGATACGCAGTATTTT	CASSFGLATDTQYF
15	few	TRBJ1-6	-	TRBV7-2	TGTGCCAGCAGCTTAGGCCCAGGGATCAATTCACCCCTCCACTTT	CASSLGPGINSPLHF
15	few	TRBJ1-2	TRBD1	TRBV6-6	TGTGCCAGCAGTTACGAGGGACAGGGGTTAGGTGGCTACACCTTC	CASSYEGQGLGGYTF
16	-	TRBJ1-1	TRBD1	TRBV19	TGTGCCAGTAGTCCGCAACAGAAGACAGGGGGCACTGAAGCTTTCTTT	CASSPQQKTGGTEAFF
19	-	TRBJ1-6	TRBD1	TRBV10-3	TGTGCCATCAGTGAGTCAAACAGGGGATCAGGGTCCTATAATTCACCCCTCCACTTT	CAISESNRGSGSYNSPLHF
13	-	TRBJ2-7	-	TRBV30	TGTGCCTGGGCGGCGACGGGAACCGTCGAGCAGTACTTC	CAWAATGTVEQYF
11	-	TRBJ2-1	-	TRBV20-1	TGCAGTGCTAGAGTCACCCGGCAGCAGTTCTTC	CSARVTRQQFF
14	few	TRBJ1-5	-	TRBV19	TGTGCCAGTAGTTCAAGAGGGGCCACGATGCCCCAGCATTTT	CASSSRGATMPQHF
15	-	TRBJ1-3	-	TRBV4-3	TGCGCCAGCAGCCAAGATCAGGGCTCTGGAAACACCATATATTTT	CASSQDQGSGNTIYF
15	few	TRBJ1-1	TRBD1	TRBV7-8	TGTGCCAGCAGCTCGGGGACAGGGGGACAGACTGAAGCTTTCTTT	CASSSGTGGQTEAFF
16	-	TRBJ1-2	-	TRBV28	TGTGCCAGCAGTTTACCCGACAGGATCGGACGCTATGGCTACACCTTC	CASSLPDRIGRYGYTF
15	-	TRBJ2-1	-	TRBV5-4	TGTGCCAGCAGTTTGGACGGACTCTCCTACAATGAGCAGTTCTTC	CASSLDGLSYNEQFF
13	-	TRBJ1-1	-	TRBV19	TGTGCCAGTAAATGGGGCCTGAACACTGAAGCTTTCTTT	CASKWGLNTEAFF